Described below is a single T cell receptor beta chain sequence and its context. The sample is drawn from a study of blood T cell repertoires in COVID-19. The junction had 10 bases not matched to a gene; V was cut back by 11 bases and J by 5 bases. The CDR3 length is 14 residues. The germline gives CDR1 MNHNY, CDR2 SVGAGI (reference sequence). Original data processing: Reference gene primers were amplified, and this amplification served to estimate nucleated cell counts. Profiling relied on immunoSEQ multiplex PCR, and the TCRdb table lists in-frame clones only, not all of them. D and trimming come from the DNA, and the V and J calls and clone size come from that table. This table holds under 250,000 clones, about 84% found once.

The sample consisted of peripheral blood. The receptor was derived from a man at least 80 years old with acute or convalescent COVID-19. The V and J genes are TRBV6-6 and TRBJ2-2, with TRBD2 identical over 8 bases. The CDR3 sequence is CAARREGGTGELFF. The DNA of the CDR3 is TGTGCCGCCCGACGGGAGGGGGGGACCGGGGAGCTGTTTTTT.